A single sample gave rise to the 25 T cell receptor beta chains below, sequenced in a study of blood T cell repertoires in COVID-19. Repertoires were generated with immunoSEQ multiplex PCR, while TCRdb's copy carries only in-frame clones and drops some. Of over 200,000 clones listed, about 85% are singletons. Material for sequencing was peripheral blood. The origin of the receptors is a woman between 18 and 30 years old who had recovered from COVID-19.

The CDR3 nucleotides are TGTGCCAGCAGCTTATTATCGACTAGCGGCGGGGGTGATACGCAGTATTTT. This gives the protein CASSLLSTSGGGDTQYF. The chain is built from TRBV5-5 and TRBJ2-3, with 9 bases matching TRBD2. This CDR3 has 17 residues. With 2 bases clipped from V and 6 bases from J, the junction kept 13 bases outside the gene matches. Germline lookup yields CDR1 SGHKS and CDR2 YYEKEE (reference sequence). Drawing the rest from reference TRBV5-5 and TRBJ2-3, the complete variable domain is DAGVTQSPTHLIKTRGQQVTLRCSPISGHKSVSWYQQVLGQGPQFIFQYYEKEERGRGNFPDRFSARQFPNYSSELNVNALLLGDSALYLCASSLLSTSGGGDTQYFGPGTRLTVL.

In this sample, this clone turned up once. The rearrangement links TRBV6-5 to TRBJ2-7, with 9 positions matching TRBD2. Germline values: CDR1 MNHEY, CDR2 SVGAGI. V lost 2 bases and J lost 6; bases outside the gene matches: 8. The CDR3 contains 15 residues. The CDR3 DNA follows: TGTGCCAGCAGTTACAGTAGCGGGAGAGTGAGCGAGCAGTACTTC. It encodes CASSYSSGRVSEQYF.

The sample holds one count of this clone. This sequence joins TRBV27 and TRBJ2-5, with a weak D call TRBD2 (6 bases). CDR3 size: 15 residues. The germline gives CDR1 MNHEY, CDR2 SMNVEV (reference sequence). Trimming took off 5 bases at V and 1 base at J, with 14 bases between the two ends. CDR3 in amino acids: CASSVISGPQETQYF. The CDR3 bases are TGTGCCAGCAGTGTCATTAGCGGACCCCAAGAGACCCAGTACTTC.

This clone was seen more than once but under ten times. The chain employs TRBV20-1 and TRBJ1-1; maybe TRBD1 (5 bases). Germline CDR1 DFQATT, CDR2 SNEGSKA (reference sequence). Trimming pared 5 bases from V and 7 bases from J, leaving 11 bases between. CDR3 length: 11 amino acids. The CDR3 region has the DNA TGCAGTGCTTCCAGGGCGCATGAAGCTTTCTTT. It encodes CSASRAHEAFF.

The rearrangement uses TRBV11-1 and TRBJ2-1; 12 positions agree with TRBD2. V was pared by 8 bases and J by 5 bases, with 7 bases of the junction left unmatched. Germline V gene sequence: CDR1 SGHAT, CDR2 FQDESV (reference sequence). The CDR3 extends over 15 amino acids. This CDR3 reads CASGRLAGDDNEQFF. In DNA form, the CDR3 reads TGTGCCAGCGGAAGACTAGCGGGAGACGACAATGAGCAGTTCTTC.

As DNA, the CDR3 is TGTGCCACCAGCAGAGGGAGCGGGGATACGCAGTATTTT. Translating gives CATSRGSGDTQYF. The chain combines TRBV15 with TRBJ2-3, with D possibly matching TRBD2 (6 bases). The CDR3 has 13 residues. Germline CDR1 reads LNHNV; CDR2 reads YYDKDF (reference sequence). Trimming left V 1 base short and J 6 bases short, with 8 bases between.

V gene TRBV19 combines with J gene TRBJ1-6; D unresolved. Germline V gene lookup returns CDR1 LNHDA and CDR2 SQIVND (reference sequence). Trimming cost V 7 bases and J 10 bases, with 14 bases left between them. CDR3 size: 13 residues. This CDR3 reads CASTFKVGSPLHF. In DNA, the CDR3 is TGTGCCAGTACATTTAAAGTCGGGTCACCCCTCCACTTT.

The gene calls are TRBV4-1 and TRBJ2-1; 10 positions match TRBD2. CDR1 is MGHRA and CDR2 is YSYEKL in the germline V gene. V lost 4 bases and J lost 1; bases outside the gene matches: 4. The CDR3 is 16 amino acids. This chain's CDR3 is CASSPGLALSYNEQFF. The DNA for the CDR3 is TGCGCCAGCAGCCCGGGACTAGCGTTGTCCTACAATGAGCAGTTCTTC.

This clone has a handful of counts. The rearrangement joins TRBV5-6 to TRBJ2-3; D remains unclear. V dropped 4 bases and J dropped 0 bases, with 12 bases sitting between them. CDR3 length: 15 residues. Germline-derived CDR1 and CDR2 are SGHDT and YYEEEE. The CDR3 sequence is CASSPRSSSTDTQYF. The CDR3 DNA sequence: TGTGCCAGCAGCCCGAGGTCAAGTAGCACAGATACGCAGTATTTT. Filled out from reference TRBV5-6 and TRBJ2-3, the complete variable domain reads DAGVTQSPTHLIKTRGQQVTLRCSPKSGHDTVSWYQQALGQGPQFIFQYYEEEERQRGNFPDRFSGHQFPNYSSELNVNALLLGDSALYLCASSPRSSSTDTQYFGPGTRLTVL.

This rearrangement joins TRBV9 to TRBJ2-2, with D unclear. Per germline, CDR1 SGDLS and CDR2 YYNGEE. Deletions cut 0 bases from V and 7 bases from J, with 13 bases between. The CDR3 totals 15 residues. CDR3 DNA sequence: TGTGCCAGCAGCGTAGAATCCCGCGGCCGCGGGGAGCTGTTTTTT. Its protein product is CASSVESRGRGELFF.

This chain uses TRBV4-1 with TRBJ2-1; 10 positions match TRBD2. V gave up 1 base and J gave up 7 bases; unmatched junction bases: 7. The CDR3 consists of 16 residues. In germline, CDR1 is MGHRA, CDR2 YSYEKL. The CDR3 region is CASSQGLAGGGNEQFF. DNA for the CDR3: TGCGCCAGCAGCCAAGGATTAGCGGGAGGAGGTAATGAGCAGTTCTTC.

The chain combines TRBV6-1 with TRBJ2-7; perhaps TRBD1 as D (6 bases). Trimming shortened V by 3 bases and J by 3 bases, and 6 bases separated the two germline ends. The CDR3 is 12 residues long. Looked up from germline, CDR1 is MNHNS and CDR2 is SASEGT. The CDR3 bases are TGTGCCAGCAGTGACAGGGGCTACGAGCAGTACTTC. Translated: CASSDRGYEQYF.

This clone has only one observation. Here the CDR3 reads CAWSAAGEKLFF. CDR3 in DNA: TGTGCCTGGAGTGCCGCGGGTGAAAAACTGTTTTTT. The chain carries TRBV30 and TRBJ1-4; D is unclear. V gave up 1 base and J gave up 7 bases, with 7 bases separating them. This CDR3 is built from 12 residues. The germline CDR1 and CDR2 sequences are GTSNPN and SVGIG (reference sequence). Combining the CDR3 with reference TRBV30 and TRBJ1-4 gives the whole variable domain SQTIHQWPATLVQPVGSPLSLECTVEGTSNPNLYWYRQAAGRGLQLLFYSVGIGQISSEVPQNLSASRPQDRQFILSSKKLLLSDSGFYLCAWSAAGEKLFFGSGTQLSVL.

The V gene is TRBV15, the J gene TRBJ1-2, with D unclear. V shed 0 bases and J shed 4 bases, with 9 bases lying between them. This CDR3 region has 14 residues. Germline values: CDR1 LNHNV, CDR2 YYDKDF (reference sequence). The CDR3 DNA is TGTGCCACCAGCAGAGATAAGAACAGCTATGGCTACACCTTC. Its translation is CATSRDKNSYGYTF.

J is TRBJ2-7 and V is TRBV5-6, with D hard to call. Germline assignment: CDR1 SGHDT and CDR2 YYEEEE. V gave up 1 base and J gave up 3 bases, with 8 bases separating them. The CDR3 sequence is 13 residues long. The CDR3 nucleotides read TGTGCCAGCAGCTTGCCGAGCAACTACGAGCAGTACTTC. Its protein product is CASSLPSNYEQYF.

This clone has only one observation. The chain uses TRBV29-1 and TRBJ2-5; a weak D match, TRBD2 (6 bases). The germline CDR1 and CDR2 sequences are SQVTM and ANQGSEA. Between the trimmed V and J ends, which lost 5 bases and 3 bases, there was a span of 10 bases. The CDR3 has 12 residues. CDR3 sequence reads: CSVLARKETQYF. CDR3 nucleotide sequence: TGCAGCGTTCTAGCGCGAAAAGAGACCCAGTACTTC.

The chain recombines TRBV4-3 with TRBJ2-3; 10 positions agree with TRBD2. CDR1 and CDR2 from the germline V gene are LGHNA and YSLEER. This CDR3 region has 16 residues. Unmatched junction bases numbered 5, after V lost 0 bases and J lost 5 bases. CDR3 sequence: CASSQDPPSGRDTQYF. CDR3 bases: TGCGCCAGCAGCCAAGATCCCCCTAGCGGGAGAGATACGCAGTATTTT.

This chain uses TRBV28 with TRBJ1-5, with D perhaps matching TRBD1 (5 bases). The CDR3 runs to 15 residues. Germline V gene data show CDR1 as MDHEN and CDR2 as SYDVKM. Trimming took off 6 bases at V and 2 bases at J, with 14 bases between the two ends. In DNA form, the CDR3 reads TGTGCCAGCAGGACCGCAGGGAAGGGCAATCAGCCCCAGCATTTT. Translated, it gives CASRTAGKGNQPQHF.

The chain has TRBV24-1 and TRBJ2-3; no clear D. The germline gives CDR1 KGHDR, CDR2 SFDVKD. Trimming removed 5 bases from V and 2 bases from J, with 4 bases in between. The CDR3 covers 12 residues. DNA of the CDR3: TGTGCCACCAGTGGAGACACAGATACGCAGTATTTT. Its protein product is CATSGDTDTQYF.

The rearrangement uses TRBV27 and TRBJ2-3, with TRBD2 matching 11 bases. Trimming at V came to 7 bases and at J to 2 bases, leaving 11 bases not matched to a gene. The CDR3 extends over 17 amino acids. The germline V gene encodes CDR1 MNHEY and CDR2 SMNVEV (reference sequence). CDR3 in amino acids: CASKVIAGGRDTDTQYF. The CDR3 region has the DNA TGTGCCAGCAAGGTGATAGCGGGAGGGCGGGACACAGATACGCAGTATTTT.

This clone has more than one count but fewer than ten. This may come from a read error, since a much larger clone is one base off. The same CDR3 also results from other DNA sequences found in this sample. This rearrangement joins TRBV6-2 or TRBV6-3 to TRBJ2-7; TRBD2 might be the D (5 bases). The CDR3 loop spans 14 amino acids. Trimming left V 2 bases short and J 2 bases short, with 10 bases between. CDR1 MNHEY and CDR2 SVGEGT come from the germline V gene. The CDR3 coding sequence is TGTGCCAGCAGTTACGGAGGCGGAACCTACGAGCAGTACTTC. It encodes CASSYGGGTYEQYF.

V and J are TRBV6-2 or TRBV6-3 and TRBJ2-5; D might be TRBD2 (5 bases). Germline values: CDR1 MNHEY, CDR2 SVGEGT. The V gene lost 0 bases and the J gene lost 5 bases, with 10 bases spanning the gap. There are 14 residues in the CDR3. CDR3 sequence reads: CASSYSTGVETQYF. CDR3 sequence (DNA): TGTGCCAGCAGTTACTCGACCGGGGTGGAGACCCAGTACTTC.

CDR3 region: CASRPGQVAYGYTF. The CDR3, as DNA: TGTGCCAGCAGGCCCGGACAGGTGGCCTATGGCTACACCTTC. The gene calls are TRBV7-3 and TRBJ1-2, with 7 positions matching TRBD1. Trimming removed 6 bases from V and 4 bases from J; junction bases left unmatched: 8. CDR1 SGHTA and CDR2 FQGTGA come from the germline V gene. The length of the CDR3 is 14 residues.

J is TRBJ2-7 and V is TRBV25-1; 7 nucleotides match TRBD2. Germline CDR1 and CDR2: MGHDK and SYGVNS. The CDR3 extends over 13 amino acids. Trimming took 6 bases from V and 0 from J; bases not matched to a gene: 2. This CDR3 is CASRRESSYEQYF. In DNA form, the CDR3 reads TGTGCCAGCAGGCGGGAGTCCTCCTACGAGCAGTACTTC.

The J gene is TRBJ2-1, the V gene TRBV11-2; TRBD1 is a possible D gene (5 bases). The germline V gene encodes CDR1 SGHAT and CDR2 FQNNGV. This CDR3 is built from 16 residues. V lost 1 base, J lost 2 bases, and 12 bases lay in between. The CDR3 spells CASSLGARVPYNEQFF. In DNA, the CDR3 is TGTGCCAGCAGCTTAGGGGCCAGGGTACCCTACAATGAGCAGTTCTTC.